This is a list of T cell receptor beta chains from one sample in a study of blood T cell repertoires in COVID-19. TCRdb's table, derived via immunoSEQ multiplex PCR, lists solely in-frame clones and lacks some. Counted here are about 270,000 clones, about 91% occurring once; the ten biggest clones make up roughly 2.8%. Sequences were obtained from PBMCs or T cells enriched from blood (not recorded which). These receptors came from a man in his forties who had been exposed to COVID-19. The CDR3 runs from the conserved cysteine through the conserved F or W. The D gene is left open where the match is weak. Rows may omit the clone size; those that give it use once, few, many or a size class.

TRBJ2-7 | - | TRBV2 | TRBD2 | CASSKGLAGVRPYEQYF | TGTGCCAGCAGTAAGGGACTAGCGGGAGTTCGTCCCTACGAGCAGTACTTC
TRBJ2-7 | - | TRBV7-9 | TRBD2 | CASSLGWVGGSDEQYF | TGTGCCAGCAGCTTAGGTTGGGTTGGCGGGAGCGACGAGCAGTACTTC
TRBJ2-1 | - | TRBV4-3 | TRBD2 | CASSPTTAGTSGYNEQFF | TGCGCCAGCAGCCCGACCACCGCCGGGACTAGCGGGTACAATGAGCAGTTCTTC
TRBJ2-3 | - | TRBV7-9 | TRBD2 | CASSLISTSGTTDTQYF | TGTGCCAGCAGCCTTATTTCGACTAGCGGGACCACAGATACGCAGTATTTT
TRBJ1-3 | - | TRBV15 | - | CATSKGHSSGNTIYF | TGTGCCACCAGCAAGGGACACAGCTCTGGAAACACCATATATTTT
TRBJ2-7 | - | TRBV27 | TRBD2 | CASKIAGQSSYEQYF | TGTGCCAGCAAAATAGCGGGCCAAAGCTCCTACGAGCAGTACTTC
TRBJ2-2 | - | TRBV28 | TRBD1 | CASRMGQGAITGELFF | TGTGCCAGCAGAATGGGACAGGGGGCTATCACCGGGGAGCTGTTTTTT
TRBJ1-5 | - | TRBV28 | - | CASSSPDTPNQPQHF | TGTGCCAGCAGTTCGCCAGACACCCCGAATCAGCCCCAGCATTTT
TRBJ2-7 | - | TRBV6-5 | - | CASSRDWIYEQYF | TGTGCCAGCAGTCGGGACTGGATATACGAGCAGTACTTC
TRBJ2-1 | - | TRBV4-1 | - | CASSETRVNEQFF | TGCGCCAGCAGTGAGACTAGGGTCAATGAGCAGTTCTTC
TRBJ1-1 | - | TRBV5-6 | TRBD1 | CASSLAQGQLNTEAFF | TGTGCCAGCAGCTTGGCCCAGGGACAGCTGAACACTGAAGCTTTCTTT
TRBJ2-7 | - | TRBV19 | - | CASSIDLPSYEQYF | TGTGCCAGTAGTATAGATCTCCCCTCCTACGAGCAGTACTTC
TRBJ2-3 | - | TRBV5-4 | TRBD2 | CASSRLAGSTDTQYF | TGTGCCAGCAGTCGACTAGCGGGAAGCACAGATACGCAGTATTTT
TRBJ1-6 | - | TRBV25-1 | TRBD1 | CASSFRTGGESPLHF | TGTGCCAGCAGTTTCCGGACAGGTGGGGAATCACCCCTCCACTTT
TRBJ2-7 | - | TRBV12-3/TRBV12-4 | TRBD1 | CASRAGQDEQYF | TGTGCCAGCAGGGCGGGACAGGACGAGCAGTACTTC
TRBJ1-5 | - | TRBV6-6 | - | CASSPRGEVQPQHF | TGTGCCAGCAGTCCACGGGGGGAGGTTCAGCCCCAGCATTTT
TRBJ2-2 | - | TRBV9 | TRBD2 | CASSVGASGRARDTGELFF | TGTGCCAGCAGCGTAGGGGCTAGCGGGAGGGCCCGTGATACCGGGGAGCTGTTTTTT
TRBJ2-1 | - | TRBV5-6 | - | CASSLGWPYYNEQFF | TGTGCCAGCAGCTTGGGGTGGCCGTACTACAATGAGCAGTTCTTC
TRBJ2-7 | - | TRBV4-2 | - | CASSQANFYEQYF | TGTGCCAGCAGCCAAGCAAACTTCTACGAGCAGTACTTC
TRBJ1-2 | - | TRBV9 | TRBD1 | CASSLSPGQRGYTF | TGTGCCAGCAGCCTTTCCCCGGGACAGAGGGGCTACACCTTC
TRBJ1-1 | - | TRBV11-2 | - | CASSPNVEGLTEAFF | TGTGCCAGCAGCCCCAACGTGGAGGGGCTCACTGAAGCTTTCTTT
TRBJ1-1 | - | TRBV5-1 | - | CASSLGHGYGAFF | TGCGCCAGCAGCTTAGGACACGGGTATGGAGCTTTCTTT
TRBJ1-5 | once | TRBV11-3 | TRBD1 | CASSNTGGRPQHF | TGTGCCAGCAGCAATACAGGGGGCCGGCCCCAGCATTTT
TRBJ1-1 | - | TRBV5-4 | TRBD1 | CASSLVTTGETEAFF | TGTGCCAGCAGCTTGGTAACAACAGGGGAGACTGAAGCTTTCTTT
TRBJ2-3 | once | TRBV11-2 | - | CASSLDLGQYF | TGTGCCAGCAGCTTAGACCTAGGGCAGTATTTT
TRBJ2-1 | - | TRBV30 | TRBD2 | CAWSVRREGTEQFF | TGTGCCTGGAGTGTACGGCGGGAGGGCACTGAGCAGTTCTTC
TRBJ1-2 | - | TRBV27 | TRBD1 | CASSRQGLNYGYTF | TGTGCCAGCAGCCGACAGGGCCTTAACTATGGCTACACCTTC
TRBJ2-3 | - | TRBV7-9 | TRBD2 | CASSFPGGPTDTQYF | TGTGCCAGCAGCTTTCCGGGAGGTCCCACAGATACGCAGTATTTT
TRBJ2-7 | - | TRBV7-2 | TRBD2 | CASSLEGLAYEQYF | TGTGCCAGCAGCTTAGAGGGACTAGCCTACGAGCAGTACTTC
TRBJ1-6 | - | TRBV7-2 | TRBD1 | CASSPGGTGVNSPLHF | TGTGCCAGCAGCCCGGGGGGGACAGGGGTTAATTCACCCCTCCACTTT
TRBJ2-7 | few | TRBV2 | TRBD1 | CASSPERQGHFSYEQYF | TGTGCCAGCAGTCCGGAGAGACAGGGGCATTTCTCCTACGAGCAGTACTTC
TRBJ2-3 | - | TRBV7-9 | TRBD2 | CASSRPSGLAGTDTQYF | TGTGCCAGCAGCCGTCCCTCCGGACTAGCGGGGACAGATACGCAGTATTTT